These 5 T cell receptor beta chains originate from one sample sequenced in a study of blood T cell repertoires in COVID-19. Clones were sequenced by immunoSEQ multiplex PCR, and TCRdb holds only the in-frame ones, with some missing. In the table there are roughly 130,000 clones, roughly 80% of which are singletons. The source material was peripheral blood. These receptors originate from a woman aged 25 to 45 who had recovered from COVID-19.

In regard to this clone: The same CDR3 also results from other DNA sequences found in this sample. The V gene is TRBV6-5, the J gene TRBJ2-7; 9 bases are shared with TRBD1. The CDR3 totals 14 residues. J lost 3 bases, V lost 5 bases, and 5 bases had no gene match. Germline values: CDR1 MNHEY, CDR2 SVGAGI. The DNA for the CDR3 is TGTGCCAGCAGTCCAGGGACAGGGAACTACGAGCAGTACTTC. It encodes CASSPGTGNYEQYF.

This chain uses TRBV30 with TRBJ2-7, with D maybe TRBD2 (6 bases). The V end lost 3 bases, the J end lost 4 bases, and 10 bases lay between the germline ends. Germline lookup yields CDR1 GTSNPN and CDR2 SVGIG (reference sequence). The CDR3 sequence is 12 residues long. In nucleotides, the CDR3 is TGTGCCTGGAGCCCAGGAGGGTACGAGCAGTACTTC. It encodes CAWSPGGYEQYF.

The CDR3 is CASTSTYGNQPQHF. The DNA for the CDR3 is TGTGCCAGCACCAGTACGTATGGCAATCAGCCCCAGCATTTT. The chain couples TRBV5-5 to TRBJ1-5; no definite D call. This CDR3 has 14 residues. The V and J ends lost 6 bases and 2 bases respectively, with 12 bases between them. Germline CDR1 SGHKS, CDR2 YYEKEE (reference sequence).

The chain has TRBV18 and TRBJ2-7; D call uncertain. The CDR3 runs to 13 residues. V shed 3 bases and J shed 5 bases, with 11 bases lying between them. Germline V gene sequence: CDR1 KGHSH, CDR2 LQKENI. CDR3 amino acids: CASSPGVRDEQYF. The CDR3 DNA reads as TGTGCCAGCTCACCTGGTGTGAGAGACGAGCAGTACTTC. Variable domain in full (rest from reference TRBV18 and TRBJ2-7): NAGVMQNPRHLVRRRGQEARLRCSPMKGHSHVYWYRQLPEEGLKFMVYLQKENIIDESGMPKERFSAEFPKEGPSILRIQQVVRGDSAAYFCASSPGVRDEQYFGPGTRLTVT.

The chain is built from TRBV19 and TRBJ2-2; D remains unclear. V was pared by 5 bases and J by 3 bases, with 7 bases between. Germline V gene sequence: CDR1 LNHDA, CDR2 SQIVND (reference sequence). This CDR3 contains 13 residues. The CDR3 nucleotides read TGTGCCAGTAGTTTTACAGACACCGGGGAGCTGTTTTTT. The encoded protein is CASSFTDTGELFF.